One T cell receptor (beta chain) is described in this entry. This sample is part of a study of shared T cell receptors in the human thymus. The CDR3 loop spans 14 amino acids. Germline-derived CDR1 and CDR2 are SGHDT and YYEEEE. Trimming cost V 3 bases and J 4 bases; bases outside gene matches: 4. Profiling relied on immunoSEQ multiplex PCR, and the TCRdb table lists in-frame clones only, not all of them. The data contain around 730,000 clones, approximately 83% of them seen just once; the ten biggest clones take up roughly 0.01%. These data are also associated with another study on human thymus T cells. As reported in that work: Thymic samples were excised during corrective heart operations. Apparent skewing of V and J gene usage characterized both thymic and blood repertoires.

The receptor was isolated from a girl in the first two years of life with a congenital heart defect. This chain links TRBV5-6 with TRBJ2-3, with 8 bases lining up with TRBD1. Sequences were obtained from thymocytes. CDR3 DNA: TGTGCCAGCAGCTACCGGACAGGGTCAGATACGCAGTATTTT. It translates to CASSYRTGSDTQYF.